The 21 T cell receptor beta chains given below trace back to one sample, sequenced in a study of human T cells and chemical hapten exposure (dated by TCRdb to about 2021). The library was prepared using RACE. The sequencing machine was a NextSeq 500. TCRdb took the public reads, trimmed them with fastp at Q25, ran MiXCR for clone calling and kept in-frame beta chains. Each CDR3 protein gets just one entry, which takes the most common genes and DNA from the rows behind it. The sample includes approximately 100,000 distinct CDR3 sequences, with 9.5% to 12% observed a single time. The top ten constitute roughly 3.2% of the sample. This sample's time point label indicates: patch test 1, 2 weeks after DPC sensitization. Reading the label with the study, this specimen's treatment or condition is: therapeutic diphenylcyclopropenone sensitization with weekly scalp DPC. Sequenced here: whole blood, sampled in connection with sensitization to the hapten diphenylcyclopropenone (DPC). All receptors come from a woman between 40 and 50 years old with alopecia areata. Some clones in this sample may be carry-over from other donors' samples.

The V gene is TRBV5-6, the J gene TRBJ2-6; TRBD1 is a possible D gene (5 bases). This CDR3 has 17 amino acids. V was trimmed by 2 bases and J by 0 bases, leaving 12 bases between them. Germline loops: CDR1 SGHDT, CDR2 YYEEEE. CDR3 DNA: TGTGCCAGCAGCTTAAGACAGACAAGCTCTGGGGCCAACGTCCTGACTTTC. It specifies CASSLRQTSSGANVLTF.

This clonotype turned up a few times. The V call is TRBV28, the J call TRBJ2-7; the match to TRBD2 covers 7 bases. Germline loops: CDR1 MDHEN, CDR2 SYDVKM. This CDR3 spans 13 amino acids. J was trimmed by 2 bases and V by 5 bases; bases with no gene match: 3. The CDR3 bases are TGTGCCAGCAGTCGGGCGGGGGCCTACGAGCAGTACTTC. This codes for CASSRAGAYEQYF.

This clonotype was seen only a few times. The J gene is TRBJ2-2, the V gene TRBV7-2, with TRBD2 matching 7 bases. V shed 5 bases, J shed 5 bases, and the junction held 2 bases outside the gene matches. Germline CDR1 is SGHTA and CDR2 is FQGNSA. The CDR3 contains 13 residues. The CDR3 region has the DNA TGTGCCAGCAGCCGGACTAGAACCGGGGAGCTGTTTTTT. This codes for CASSRTRTGELFF.

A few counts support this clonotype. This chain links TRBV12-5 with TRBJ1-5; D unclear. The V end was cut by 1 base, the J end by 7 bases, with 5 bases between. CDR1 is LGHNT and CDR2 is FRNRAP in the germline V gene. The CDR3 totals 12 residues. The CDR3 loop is CASGLGRQPQHF. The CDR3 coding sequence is TGTGCTAGTGGTTTGGGCCGACAGCCCCAGCATTTT.

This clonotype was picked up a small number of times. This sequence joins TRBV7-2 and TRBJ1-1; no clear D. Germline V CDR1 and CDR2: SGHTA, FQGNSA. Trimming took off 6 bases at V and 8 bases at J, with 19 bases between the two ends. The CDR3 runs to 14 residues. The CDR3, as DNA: TGTGCCAGCAGATCCCCAGTTAATGGAATCGAAGCTTTCTTT. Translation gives CASRSPVNGIEAFF.

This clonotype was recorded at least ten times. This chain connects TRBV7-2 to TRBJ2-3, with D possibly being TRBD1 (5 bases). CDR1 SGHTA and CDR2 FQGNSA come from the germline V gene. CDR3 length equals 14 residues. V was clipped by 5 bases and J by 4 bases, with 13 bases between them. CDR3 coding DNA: TGTGCCAGCAGCCCAGACTGGGGCTCAGATACGCAGTATTTT. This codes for CASSPDWGSDTQYF.

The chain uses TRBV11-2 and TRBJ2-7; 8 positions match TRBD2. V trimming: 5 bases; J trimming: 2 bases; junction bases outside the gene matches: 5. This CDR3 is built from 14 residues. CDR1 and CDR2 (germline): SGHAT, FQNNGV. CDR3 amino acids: CASSPLGGAYEQYF. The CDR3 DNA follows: TGTGCCAGCAGCCCACTCGGGGGGGCCTACGAGCAGTACTTC.

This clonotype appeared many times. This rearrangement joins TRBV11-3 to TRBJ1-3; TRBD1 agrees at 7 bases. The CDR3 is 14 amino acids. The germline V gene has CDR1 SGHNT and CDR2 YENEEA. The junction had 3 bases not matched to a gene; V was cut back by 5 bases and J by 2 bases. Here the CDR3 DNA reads TGTGCCAGCAGCGGGGACAGAACTGGAAACACCATATATTTT. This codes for CASSGDRTGNTIYF.

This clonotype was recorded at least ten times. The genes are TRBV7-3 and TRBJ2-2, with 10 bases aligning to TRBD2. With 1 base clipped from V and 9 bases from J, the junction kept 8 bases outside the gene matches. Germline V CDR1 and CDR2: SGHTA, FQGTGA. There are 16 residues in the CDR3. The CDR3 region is CASSLIASGGPRELFF. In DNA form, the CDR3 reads TGTGCCAGCAGCTTAATCGCTAGCGGGGGACCCCGGGAGCTGTTTTTT.

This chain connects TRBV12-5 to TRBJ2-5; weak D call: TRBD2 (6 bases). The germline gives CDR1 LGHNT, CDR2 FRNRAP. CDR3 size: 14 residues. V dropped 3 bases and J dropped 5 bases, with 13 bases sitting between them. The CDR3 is CASGFRGGTETQYF. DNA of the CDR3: TGTGCTAGTGGTTTTAGGGGAGGAACGGAGACCCAGTACTTC.

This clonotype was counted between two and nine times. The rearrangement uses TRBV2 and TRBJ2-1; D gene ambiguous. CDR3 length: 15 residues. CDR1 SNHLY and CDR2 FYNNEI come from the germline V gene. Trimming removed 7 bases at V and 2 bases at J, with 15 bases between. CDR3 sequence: CASTLRTETYNEQFF. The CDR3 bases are TGTGCCAGCACCCTGAGGACGGAAACCTACAATGAGCAGTTCTTC. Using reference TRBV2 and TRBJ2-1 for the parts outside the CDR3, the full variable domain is EPEVTQTPSHQVTQMGQEVILRCVPISNHLYFYWYRQILGQKVEFLVSFYNNEISEKSEIFDDQFSVERPDGSNFTLKIRSTKLEDSAMYFCASTLRTETYNEQFFGPGTRLTVL.

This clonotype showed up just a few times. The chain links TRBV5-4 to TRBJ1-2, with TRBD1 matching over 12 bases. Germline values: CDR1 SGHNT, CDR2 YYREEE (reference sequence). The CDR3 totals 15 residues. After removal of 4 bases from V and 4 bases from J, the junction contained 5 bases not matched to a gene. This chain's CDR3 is CASSNRDRGPYGYTF. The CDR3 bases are TGTGCCAGCAGCAACCGGGACAGGGGGCCCTATGGCTACACCTTC. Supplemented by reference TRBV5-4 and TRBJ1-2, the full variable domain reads ETGVTQSPTHLIKTRGQQVTLRCSSQSGHNTVSWYQQALGQGPQFIFQYYREEENGRGNFPPRFSGLQFPNYSSELNVNALELDDSALYLCASSNRDRGPYGYTFGSGTRLTVV.

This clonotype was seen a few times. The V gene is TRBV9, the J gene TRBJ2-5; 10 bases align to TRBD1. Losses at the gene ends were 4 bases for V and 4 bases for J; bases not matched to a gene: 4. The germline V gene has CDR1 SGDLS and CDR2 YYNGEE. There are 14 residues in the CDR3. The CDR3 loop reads CASSSGQGTETQYF. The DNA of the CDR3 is TGTGCCAGCAGCTCGGGACAGGGGACAGAGACCCAGTACTTC.

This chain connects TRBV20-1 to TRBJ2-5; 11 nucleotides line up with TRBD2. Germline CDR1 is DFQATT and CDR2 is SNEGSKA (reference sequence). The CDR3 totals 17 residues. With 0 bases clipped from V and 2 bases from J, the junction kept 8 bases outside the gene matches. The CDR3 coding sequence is TGCAGTGCTAGAGACCCAACTAGCGGGGGCCGACAAGAGACCCAGTACTTC. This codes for CSARDPTSGGRQETQYF.

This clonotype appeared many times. The CDR3 sequence: CASSDSRGGGETQYF. CDR3 nucleotide sequence: TGTGCCAGCAGTGACTCCAGGGGCGGGGGAGAGACCCAGTACTTC. This chain joins TRBV2 and TRBJ2-5; a possible D gene is TRBD2 (7 bases). CDR3 length: 15 amino acids. Deletions cut 3 bases from V and 4 bases from J, with 15 bases between. The germline V gene has CDR1 SNHLY and CDR2 FYNNEI.

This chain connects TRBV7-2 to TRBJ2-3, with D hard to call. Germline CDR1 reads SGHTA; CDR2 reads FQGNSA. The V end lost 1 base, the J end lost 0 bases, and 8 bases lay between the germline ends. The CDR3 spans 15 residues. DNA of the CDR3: TGTGCCAGCAGCTTAGACCCGAATAGCACAGATACGCAGTATTTT. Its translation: CASSLDPNSTDTQYF.

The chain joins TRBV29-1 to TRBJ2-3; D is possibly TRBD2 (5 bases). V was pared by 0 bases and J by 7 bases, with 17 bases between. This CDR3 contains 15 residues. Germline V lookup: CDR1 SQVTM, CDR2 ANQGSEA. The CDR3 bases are TGCAGCGTTGAAGATCGCTCTAGCCAGGTCTATACGCAGTATTTT. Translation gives CSVEDRSSQVYTQYF.

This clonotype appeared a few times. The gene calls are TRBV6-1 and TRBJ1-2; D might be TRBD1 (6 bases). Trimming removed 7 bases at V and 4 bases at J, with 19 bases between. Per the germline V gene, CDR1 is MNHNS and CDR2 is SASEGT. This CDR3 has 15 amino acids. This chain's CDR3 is CASTPLSTGPYGYTF. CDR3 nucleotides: TGTGCCAGCACCCCCCTTTCGACAGGCCCCTATGGCTACACCTTC.

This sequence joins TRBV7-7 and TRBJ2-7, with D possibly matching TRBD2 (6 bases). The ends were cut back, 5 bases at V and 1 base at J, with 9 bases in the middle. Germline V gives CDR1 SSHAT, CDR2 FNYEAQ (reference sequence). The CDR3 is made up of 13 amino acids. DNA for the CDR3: TGTGCCAGCAGCCGAGGGACTTCCTACGAGCAGTACTTC. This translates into CASSRGTSYEQYF.

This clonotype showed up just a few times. The CDR3 DNA is TGTGCCAGCAGCGCGGGACTTACCGACGGGAATGAGCAGTTCTTC. As protein: CASSAGLTDGNEQFF. The J gene is TRBJ2-1, the V gene TRBV9; weak D call: TRBD2 (6 bases). The germline V and J ends were trimmed by 3 bases and 7 bases, with 17 bases remaining between them. The CDR3 has 15 residues. Germline-derived CDR1 and CDR2 are SGDLS and YYNGEE.

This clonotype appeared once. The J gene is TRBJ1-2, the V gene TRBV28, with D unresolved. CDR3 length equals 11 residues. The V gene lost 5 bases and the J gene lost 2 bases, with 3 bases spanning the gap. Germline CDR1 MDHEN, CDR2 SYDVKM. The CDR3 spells CASSQNYGYTF. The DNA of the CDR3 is TGTGCCAGCAGTCAGAACTATGGCTACACCTTC.